The 14 T cell receptor beta chains presented below share a single source sample, sequenced in a study of cytomegalovirus exposure and HLA in healthy donors. The PCR contained 60 Vbeta and 13 Jbeta primers. TCRdb's copy holds only in-frame clones and misses some; the assay was immunoSEQ multiplex PCR. Of about 160,000 clones in the sample, approximately 85% were seen once. The sample comprised PBMCs. Every receptor here comes from a man between 50 and 59 years old in good health and CMV-seropositive.

The chain links TRBV7-8 to TRBJ1-2; no definite D call. Trimming removed 5 bases from V and 1 base from J, with 11 bases in between. There are 14 residues in the CDR3. Germline lookup yields CDR1 SGHVS and CDR2 FQNEAQ. The CDR3 sequence: CASSLRGINYGYTF. Here the CDR3 DNA reads TGTGCCAGCAGCCTCAGAGGGATTAACTATGGCTACACCTTC.

The chain links TRBV11-2 to TRBJ1-3; D is perhaps TRBD1 (5 bases). The CDR3 consists of 15 residues. The V gene's germline CDR1 is SGHAT and CDR2 FQNNGV. V lost 5 bases, J lost 4 bases, and 15 bases lay in between. CDR3 loop: CASSLSGLQGNTIYF. The CDR3 nucleotides read TGTGCCAGCAGCCTTTCGGGACTTCAGGGAAACACCATATATTTT.

This clone was seen a few times. The rearrangement joins TRBV19 to TRBJ1-2; no clear D gene. Trimming shortened V by 0 bases and J by 6 bases, and 8 bases separated the two germline ends. Germline loops: CDR1 LNHDA, CDR2 SQIVND (reference sequence). CDR3 length: 13 residues. The DNA for the CDR3 is TGTGCCAGTAGTATAGAGGAGCTTAATGGCTACACCTTC. This translates into CASSIEELNGYTF.

V usage is TRBV6-1 and J usage is TRBJ2-1; 12 bases align to TRBD2. This CDR3 has 15 residues. J was trimmed by 6 bases and V by 8 bases; bases with no gene match: 8. Germline V gene sequence: CDR1 MNHNS, CDR2 SASEGT. CDR3: CASSDRGLAGNEQFF. CDR3 DNA sequence: TGTGCCAGCTCCGACCGGGGACTAGCGGGCAATGAGCAGTTCTTC.

This clone was detected only once. The chain combines TRBV29-1 with TRBJ2-3; 7 nucleotides align to TRBD1. The CDR3 runs 14 residues. Trimming cost V 8 bases and J 1 base; bases outside gene matches: 9. Germline loops: CDR1 SQVTM, CDR2 ANQGSEA. CDR3 loop: CSHDGQAGTDTQYF. The CDR3 DNA is TGCAGCCACGACGGACAGGCTGGCACAGATACGCAGTATTTT.

About this clone itself: An end of the junction does not agree with germline; a read error may underlie this. V and J are TRBV7-9 and TRBJ1-1; 8 bases map to TRBD1. The CDR3 runs 14 residues. CDR1 SEHNR and CDR2 FQNEAQ come from the germline V gene (reference sequence). CDR3 amino acids: CSSSFTGGNTEAFF. CDR3 nucleotide sequence: TGTTCCAGCAGTTTTACAGGGGGAAACACTGAAGCTTTCTTT.

The chain joins TRBV19 to TRBJ2-7; TRBD1 agrees at 9 bases. The junction had 12 bases not matched to a gene; V was cut back by 6 bases and J by 6 bases. Germline V lookup: CDR1 LNHDA, CDR2 SQIVND (reference sequence). The CDR3 length is 15 residues. CDR3 region: CASSITGTGSSEQYF. For the CDR3, the DNA is TGTGCCAGTAGCATTACCGGGACAGGGAGCTCCGAGCAGTACTTC. The full variable domain, in which reference TRBV19 and TRBJ2-7 provide the parts outside the CDR3, is DGGITQSPKYLFRKEGQNVTLSCEQNLNHDAMYWYRQDPGQGLRLIYYSQIVNDFQKGDIAEGYSVSREKKESFPLTVTSAQKNPTAFYLCASSITGTGSSEQYFGPGTRLTVT.

This clone was seen only a few times. The CDR3 sequence is CASSVQGADYGYTF. CDR3 in DNA: TGTGCCAGCAGTGTTCAGGGGGCTGACTATGGCTACACCTTC. The gene calls are TRBV2 and TRBJ1-2; 8 bases agree with TRBD1. This CDR3 has 14 amino acids. CDR1 is SNHLY and CDR2 is FYNNEI in the germline V gene. V lost 4 bases to trimming and J lost 3 bases; unmatched junction nucleotides: 4.

V and J are TRBV28 and TRBJ1-1; TRBD1 aligns across 7 bases. Trimming took 2 bases from V and 10 from J; bases not matched to a gene: 10. The CDR3 has 14 amino acids. The germline gives CDR1 MDHEN, CDR2 SYDVKM. CDR3: CASSLRGTAEGAFF. Written as DNA, the CDR3 is TGTGCCAGCAGTTTACGGGGGACAGCCGAGGGAGCTTTCTTT. The entire variable domain, with the rest obtained from reference TRBV28 and TRBJ1-1, is as follows: DVKVTQSSRYLVKRTGEKVFLECVQDMDHENMFWYRQDPGLGLRLIYFSYDVKMKEKGDIPEGYSVSREKKERFSLILESASTNQTSMYLCASSLRGTAEGAFFGQGTRLTVV.

This chain links TRBV7-6 with TRBJ1-1; D perhaps matches TRBD1 (5 bases). The length of the CDR3 is 15 residues. The V and J ends lost 5 bases and 1 base respectively, with 14 bases between them. Germline V gene lookup returns CDR1 SGHVS and CDR2 FNYEAQ. CDR3: CASSPPRQGNTEAFF. CDR3 coding DNA: TGTGCCAGCAGCCCACCCCGGCAGGGGAACACTGAAGCTTTCTTT.

This sequence joins TRBV25-1 and TRBJ1-2, with 9 bases aligning to TRBD1. The CDR3 spans 17 residues. The V gene end was trimmed by 2 bases and the J gene end by 8 bases; junction bases not matched to a gene: 15. Looked up from germline, CDR1 is MGHDK and CDR2 is SYGVNS. CDR3: CASSEVGQGPGAKGYTF. CDR3 bases: TGTGCCAGCAGTGAAGTGGGACAGGGCCCAGGTGCAAAAGGCTACACCTTC.

The CDR3 region is CASSLNSGNTEAFF. In DNA, the CDR3 is TGTGCCAGCAGCTTAAACTCGGGGAACACTGAAGCTTTCTTT. The gene calls are TRBV7-3 and TRBJ1-1; no definite D call. Germline CDR1 reads SGHTA; CDR2 reads FQGTGA. This CDR3 comprises 14 residues. V shed 1 base and J shed 1 base, with 7 bases lying between them.

The V call is TRBV4-3, the J call TRBJ1-5; no clear D. V was shortened by 0 bases and J by 4 bases, with 7 bases between the two germline ends. Germline V gene data show CDR1 as LGHNA and CDR2 as YSLEER. This CDR3 contains 14 residues. Written as DNA, the CDR3 is TGCGCCAGCAGCCAAGATAGGAGAAATCAGCCCCAGCATTTT. Translation gives CASSQDRRNQPQHF.

The chain uses TRBV30 and TRBJ1-5; D is uncertain. Germline CDR1 and CDR2: GTSNPN and SVGIG (reference sequence). CDR3 length: 11 amino acids. V lost 2 bases and J lost 11, with 10 bases in between. The CDR3 here is CAWSSSGTQHF. DNA of the CDR3: TGTGCCTGGAGTTCCTCGGGGACCCAGCATTTT.